The present T cell receptor beta chain was sequenced within a study of low-dose radiotherapy and immunotherapy resistance in tumors. Study summary: Given every two weeks, intravenous cyclophosphamide 200 mg/m2 preceded radiation and immunotherapy by one day.

First-strand cDNA used TRAV- and TRBV-specific primers, covering alpha and beta chains. PCR amplification of the TCRs was performed with Phusion for 20 PCR cycles, and it relied on a constant-region primer together with a V-primer adapter. TCRdb used MiXCR to reprocess the reads, holding one entry per CDR3 protein. Among some 94,000 distinct CDR3 sequences listed, about 20% were seen once. In its sample, this clonotype was seen many times. Time point described: after trial treatment. Treatment meaning: LDRT plus nivolumab, ipilimumab, low-dose cyclophosphamide and aspirin (RACIN trial). Every donor's regimen consisted of nivolumab, ipilimumab, aspirin, low-dose cyclophosphamide and low-dose radiotherapy. As a condition of eligibility, patients had advanced solid tumors lacking tumor-infiltrating lymphocytes. The sample was PBMCs, taken after low-dose radiotherapy plus immunotherapy. This receptor was taken from a female donor with ovarian cancer.

The CDR3 sequence is CASSLWKYTEAFF. The CDR3 coding sequence is TGTGCCAGCAGTTTATGGAAATACACTGAAGCTTTCTTT. The rearrangement joins TRBV27 to TRBJ1-1; D is undetermined. There are 13 residues in the CDR3. In germline, CDR1 is MNHEY, CDR2 SMNVEV (reference sequence). The ends were cut back, 1 base at V and 3 bases at J, with 6 bases in the middle.